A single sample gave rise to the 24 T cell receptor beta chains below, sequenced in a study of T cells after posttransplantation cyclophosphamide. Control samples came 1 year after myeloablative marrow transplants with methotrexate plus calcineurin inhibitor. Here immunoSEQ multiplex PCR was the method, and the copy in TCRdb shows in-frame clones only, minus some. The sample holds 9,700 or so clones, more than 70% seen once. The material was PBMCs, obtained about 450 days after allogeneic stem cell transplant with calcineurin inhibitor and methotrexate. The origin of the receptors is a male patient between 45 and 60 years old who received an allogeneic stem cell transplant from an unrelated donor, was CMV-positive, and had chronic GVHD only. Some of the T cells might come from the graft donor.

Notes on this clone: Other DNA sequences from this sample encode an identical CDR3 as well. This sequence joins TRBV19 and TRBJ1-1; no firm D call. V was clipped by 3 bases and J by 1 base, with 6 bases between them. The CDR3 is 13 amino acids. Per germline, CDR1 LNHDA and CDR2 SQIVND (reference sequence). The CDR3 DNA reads TGTGCCAGTAGTATTTCAGGGAACACTGAAGCTTTCTTT. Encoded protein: CASSISGNTEAFF. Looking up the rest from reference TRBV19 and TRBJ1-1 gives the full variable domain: DGGITQSPKYLFRKEGQNVTLSCEQNLNHDAMYWYRQDPGQGLRLIYYSQIVNDFQKGDIAEGYSVSREKKESFPLTVTSAQKNPTAFYLCASSISGNTEAFFGQGTRLTVV.

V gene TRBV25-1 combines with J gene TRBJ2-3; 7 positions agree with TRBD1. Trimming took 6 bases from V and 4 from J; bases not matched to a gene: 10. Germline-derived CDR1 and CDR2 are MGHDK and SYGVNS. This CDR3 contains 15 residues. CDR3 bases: TGTGCCAGCAGACCTCCGACAGGGTGGTCAGATACGCAGTATTTT. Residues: CASRPPTGWSDTQYF.

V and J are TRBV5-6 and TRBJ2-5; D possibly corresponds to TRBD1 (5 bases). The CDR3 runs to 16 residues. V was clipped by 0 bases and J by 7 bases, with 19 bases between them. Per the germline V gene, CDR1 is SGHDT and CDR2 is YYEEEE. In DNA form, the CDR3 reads TGTGCCAGCAGCTTGGAACAGGAGTCTAGTGTGGGGACCCAGTACTTC. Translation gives CASSLEQESSVGTQYF. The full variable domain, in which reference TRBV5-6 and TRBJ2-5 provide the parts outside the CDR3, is DAGVTQSPTHLIKTRGQQVTLRCSPKSGHDTVSWYQQALGQGPQFIFQYYEEEERQRGNFPDRFSGHQFPNYSSELNVNALLLGDSALYLCASSLEQESSVGTQYFGPGTRLLVL.

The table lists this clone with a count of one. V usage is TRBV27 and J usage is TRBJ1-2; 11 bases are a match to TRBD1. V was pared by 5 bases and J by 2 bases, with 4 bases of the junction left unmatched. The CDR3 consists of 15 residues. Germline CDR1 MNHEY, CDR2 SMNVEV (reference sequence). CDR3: CASSPGTGGNYGYTF. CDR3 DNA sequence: TGTGCCAGCAGTCCCGGGACAGGGGGGAACTATGGCTACACCTTC.

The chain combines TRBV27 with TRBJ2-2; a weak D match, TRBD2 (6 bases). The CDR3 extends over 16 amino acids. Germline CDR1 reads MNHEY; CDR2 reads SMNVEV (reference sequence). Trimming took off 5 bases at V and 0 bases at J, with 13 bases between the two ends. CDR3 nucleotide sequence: TGTGCCAGCAGTCCGGGACTGAAAGCGAACACCGGGGAGCTGTTTTTT. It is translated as CASSPGLKANTGELFF.

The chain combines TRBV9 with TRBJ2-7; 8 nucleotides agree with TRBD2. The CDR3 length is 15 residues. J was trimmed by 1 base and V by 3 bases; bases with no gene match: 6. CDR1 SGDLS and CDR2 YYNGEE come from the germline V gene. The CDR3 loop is CASSAAGDGSYEQYF. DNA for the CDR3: TGTGCCAGCAGCGCAGCGGGAGACGGATCCTACGAGCAGTACTTC. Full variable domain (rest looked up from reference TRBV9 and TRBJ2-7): DSGVTQTPKHLITATGQRVTLRCSPRSGDLSVYWYQQSLDQGLQFLIQYYNGEERAKGNILERFSAQQFPDLHSELNLSSLELGDSALYFCASSAAGDGSYEQYFGPGTRLTVT.

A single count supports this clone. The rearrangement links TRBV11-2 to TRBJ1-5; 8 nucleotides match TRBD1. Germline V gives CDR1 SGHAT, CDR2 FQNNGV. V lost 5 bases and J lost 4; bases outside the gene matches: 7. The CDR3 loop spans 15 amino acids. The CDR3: CASSIGTGRNQPQHF. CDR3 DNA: TGTGCCAGCAGCATCGGGACAGGAAGAAATCAGCCCCAGCATTTT.

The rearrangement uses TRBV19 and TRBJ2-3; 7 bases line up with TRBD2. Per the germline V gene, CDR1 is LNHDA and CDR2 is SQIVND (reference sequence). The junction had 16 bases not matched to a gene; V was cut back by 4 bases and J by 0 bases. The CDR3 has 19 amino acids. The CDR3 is CASSTSLAGVLSSTDTQYF. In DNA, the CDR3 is TGTGCCAGTAGTACCTCCCTCGCGGGGGTACTCTCTAGCACAGATACGCAGTATTTT.

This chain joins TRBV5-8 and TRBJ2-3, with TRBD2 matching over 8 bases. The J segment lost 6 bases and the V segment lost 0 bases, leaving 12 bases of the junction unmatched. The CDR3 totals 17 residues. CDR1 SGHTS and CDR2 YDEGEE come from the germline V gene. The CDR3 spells CASSLAYGGGPGDTQYF. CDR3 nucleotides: TGTGCCAGCAGCTTGGCCTACGGCGGGGGGCCGGGGGATACGCAGTATTTT.

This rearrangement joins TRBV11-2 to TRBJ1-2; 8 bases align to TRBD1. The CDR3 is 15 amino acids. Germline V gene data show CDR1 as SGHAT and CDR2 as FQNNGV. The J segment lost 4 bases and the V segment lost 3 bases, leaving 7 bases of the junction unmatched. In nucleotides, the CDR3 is TGTGCCAGCAGCTTCCCCTCGACAGGGGTCTATGGCTACACCTTC. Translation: CASSFPSTGVYGYTF.

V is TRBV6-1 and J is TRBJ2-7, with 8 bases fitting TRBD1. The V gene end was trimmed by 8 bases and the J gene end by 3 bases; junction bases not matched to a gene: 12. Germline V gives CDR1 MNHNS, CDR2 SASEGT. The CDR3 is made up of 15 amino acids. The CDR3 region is CASRGTGPNVYEQYF. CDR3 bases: TGTGCCAGCCGCGGGACAGGCCCGAACGTCTACGAGCAGTACTTC.

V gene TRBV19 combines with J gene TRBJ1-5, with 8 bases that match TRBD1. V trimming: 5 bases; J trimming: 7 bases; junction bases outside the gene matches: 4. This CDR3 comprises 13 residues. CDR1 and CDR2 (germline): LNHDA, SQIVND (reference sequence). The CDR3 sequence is CASSGQGRQPQHF. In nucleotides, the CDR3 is TGTGCCAGTAGTGGACAGGGTAGGCAGCCCCAGCATTTT. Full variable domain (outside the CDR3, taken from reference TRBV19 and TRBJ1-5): DGGITQSPKYLFRKEGQNVTLSCEQNLNHDAMYWYRQDPGQGLRLIYYSQIVNDFQKGDIAEGYSVSREKKESFPLTVTSAQKNPTAFYLCASSGQGRQPQHFGDGTRLSIL.

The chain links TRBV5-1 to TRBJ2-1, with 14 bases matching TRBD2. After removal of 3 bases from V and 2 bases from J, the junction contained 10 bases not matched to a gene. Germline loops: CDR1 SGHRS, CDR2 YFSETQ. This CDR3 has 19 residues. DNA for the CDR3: TGCGCCAGCAGCTGGGCCAGGGGACTAGCGGGGGCAACCTACAATGAGCAGTTCTTC. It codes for CASSWARGLAGATYNEQFF.

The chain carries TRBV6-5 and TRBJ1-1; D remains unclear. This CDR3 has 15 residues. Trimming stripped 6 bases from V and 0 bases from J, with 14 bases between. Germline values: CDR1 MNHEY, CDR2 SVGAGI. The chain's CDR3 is CASRNPAGMNTEAFF. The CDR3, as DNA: TGTGCCAGCAGAAACCCGGCGGGGATGAACACTGAAGCTTTCTTT.

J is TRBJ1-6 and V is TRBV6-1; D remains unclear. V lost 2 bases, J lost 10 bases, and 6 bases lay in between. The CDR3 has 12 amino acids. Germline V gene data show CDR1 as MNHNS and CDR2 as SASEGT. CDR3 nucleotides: TGTGCCAGCAGTGAACCAAAATCACCCCTCCACTTT. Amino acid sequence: CASSEPKSPLHF.

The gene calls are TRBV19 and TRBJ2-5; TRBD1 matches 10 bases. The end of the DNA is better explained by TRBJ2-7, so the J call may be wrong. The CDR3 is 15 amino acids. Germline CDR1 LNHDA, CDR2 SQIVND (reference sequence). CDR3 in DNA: TGTGCCAGTAGTATAGGGGGACAGGGGATTTACGAGCAGTACTTC. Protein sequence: CASSIGGQGIYEQYF.

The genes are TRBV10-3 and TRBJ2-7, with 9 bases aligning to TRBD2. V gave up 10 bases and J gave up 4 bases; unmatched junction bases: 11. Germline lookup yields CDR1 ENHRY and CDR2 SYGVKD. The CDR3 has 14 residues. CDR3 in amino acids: CATASGKKNYEQYF. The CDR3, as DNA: TGTGCCACCGCTAGCGGGAAGAAAAATTACGAGCAGTACTTC.

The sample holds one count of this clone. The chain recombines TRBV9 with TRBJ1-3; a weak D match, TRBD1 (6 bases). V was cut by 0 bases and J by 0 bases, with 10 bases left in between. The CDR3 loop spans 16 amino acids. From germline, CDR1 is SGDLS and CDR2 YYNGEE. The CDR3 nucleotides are TGTGCCAGCAGCGTAGACGGGGGGGCCTCTGGAAACACCATATATTTT. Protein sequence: CASSVDGGASGNTIYF.

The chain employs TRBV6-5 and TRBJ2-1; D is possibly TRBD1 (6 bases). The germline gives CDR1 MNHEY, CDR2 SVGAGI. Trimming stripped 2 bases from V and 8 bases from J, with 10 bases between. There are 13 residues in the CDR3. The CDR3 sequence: CASSYRTEYEQFF. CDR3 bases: TGTGCCAGCAGTTACCGGACAGAATATGAGCAGTTCTTC.

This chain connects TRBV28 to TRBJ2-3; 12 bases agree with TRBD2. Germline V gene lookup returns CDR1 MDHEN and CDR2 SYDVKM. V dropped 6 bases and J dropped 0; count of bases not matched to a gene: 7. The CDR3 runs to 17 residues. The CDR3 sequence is CASSLGLAGLSTDTQYF. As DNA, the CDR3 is TGTGCCAGCAGCCTCGGACTAGCGGGGTTAAGCACAGATACGCAGTATTTT.

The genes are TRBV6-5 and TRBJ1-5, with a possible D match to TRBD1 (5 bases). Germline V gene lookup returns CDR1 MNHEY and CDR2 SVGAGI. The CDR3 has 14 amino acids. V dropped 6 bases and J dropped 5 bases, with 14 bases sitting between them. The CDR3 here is CASRSGYRDQPQHF. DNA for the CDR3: TGTGCCAGCAGATCAGGGTATCGGGATCAGCCCCAGCATTTT.

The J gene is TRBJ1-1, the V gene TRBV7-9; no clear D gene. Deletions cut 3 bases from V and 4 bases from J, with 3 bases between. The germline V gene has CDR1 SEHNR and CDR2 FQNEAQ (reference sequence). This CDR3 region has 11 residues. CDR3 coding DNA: TGTGCCAGCAGCTTGGCCACTGAAGCTTTCTTT. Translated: CASSLATEAFF.

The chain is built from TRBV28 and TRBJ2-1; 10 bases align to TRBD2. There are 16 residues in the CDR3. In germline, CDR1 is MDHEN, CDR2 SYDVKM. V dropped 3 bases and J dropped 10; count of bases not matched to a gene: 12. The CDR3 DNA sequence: TGTGCCAGCAGTTTCGGGCTAGCGGGAGTTAGGAGGGAGCAGTTCTTC. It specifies CASSFGLAGVRREQFF. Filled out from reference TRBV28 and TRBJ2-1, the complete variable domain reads DVKVTQSSRYLVKRTGEKVFLECVQDMDHENMFWYRQDPGLGLRLIYFSYDVKMKEKGDIPEGYSVSREKKERFSLILESASTNQTSMYLCASSFGLAGVRREQFFGPGTRLTVL.

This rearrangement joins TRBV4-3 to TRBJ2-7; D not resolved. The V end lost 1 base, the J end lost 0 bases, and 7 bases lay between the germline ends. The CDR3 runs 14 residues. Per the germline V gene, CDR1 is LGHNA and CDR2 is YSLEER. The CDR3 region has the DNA TGCGCCAGCAGCCAAGGTTACAGCTCCTACGAGCAGTACTTC. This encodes CASSQGYSSYEQYF.